These T cell receptor beta chains were read from a single sample in a study of T cell repertoires in cytomegalovirus infection. TCRdb fed the reads into MiXCR, producing one record per CDR3 protein. This table has some 110,000 distinct CDR3 sequences, around 32% appearing once. These receptors' antigens are unknown. The sequenced sample was CD8+ T cells from cultured PBMCs, obtained from culture after CMV antigen stimulation. Receptor source: a human donor in good health (CMV status not recorded). Some clones in this sample may be carry-over from other donors' samples. Both conserved end residues are part of each CDR3. Fields, in order: CDR3 protein, CDR3 DNA, clone size, V gene, J gene, D gene. A D gene is named only where the DNA matches it firmly. Expanded clones get a size class; other rows say once, few or many, or leave the size out.

CDR3: CASGSGNTIYF
DNA: TGTGCCAGCGGATCTGGAAACACCATATATTTT
size: NA
V: TRBV7-6
J: TRBJ1-3
D: NA

CDR3: CASSSGSTGNTIYF
DNA: TGTGCCAGCAGCTCCGGGAGTACTGGAAACACCATATATTTT
size: NA
V: TRBV12-3/TRBV12-4
J: TRBJ1-3
D: NA

CDR3: CASSVGQLNTEAFF
DNA: TGTGCCAGCAGCGTCGGACAGTTGAACACTGAAGCTTTCTTT
size: medium-sized
V: TRBV9
J: TRBJ1-1
D: NA

CDR3: CASSSGKDTQYF
DNA: TGTGCCAGCAGCTCAGGGAAAGATACGCAGTATTTT
size: NA
V: TRBV7-9
J: TRBJ2-3
D: NA

CDR3: CASSSDRGSTDTQYF
DNA: TGTGCCAGTAGTTCCGACAGGGGAAGCACAGATACGCAGTATTTT
size: few
V: TRBV19
J: TRBJ2-3
D: TRBD1

CDR3: CASSYSSGGGGDTQYF
DNA: TGTGCCAGCAGTTACTCGAGCGGGGGGGGAGGAGATACGCAGTATTTT
size: NA
V: TRBV6-5
J: TRBJ2-3
D: TRBD2

CDR3: CASSQERGSNTEAFF
DNA: TGCGCCAGCAGCCAAGAACGGGGCTCGAACACTGAAGCTTTCTTT
size: few
V: TRBV4-3
J: TRBJ1-1
D: NA

CDR3: CASSLSGDLNYGYTF
DNA: TGTGCCAGCAGTTTATCTGGGGACCTAAACTATGGCTACACCTTC
size: NA
V: TRBV28
J: TRBJ1-2
D: NA

CDR3: CASKEGTSSYEQYF
DNA: TGTGCCAGCAAGGAGGGGACGAGCTCCTACGAGCAGTACTTC
size: few
V: TRBV6-1
J: TRBJ2-7
D: NA

CDR3: CASSLQEGPYNEQFF
DNA: TGCGCCAGCAGCTTACAGGAGGGCCCCTACAATGAGCAGTTCTTC
size: few
V: TRBV5-1
J: TRBJ2-1
D: NA

CDR3: CASSLPWDTGNTIYF
DNA: TGTGCCAGCAGTCTCCCCTGGGACACCGGAAACACCATATATTTT
size: NA
V: TRBV6-2/TRBV6-3
J: TRBJ1-3
D: NA

CDR3: CASSYHEGGRWRGHSYNEQFF
DNA: TGTGCCAGCAGTTACCACGAGGGGGGAAGGTGGCGGGGACACTCCTACAATGAGCAGTTCTTC
size: NA
V: TRBV6-6
J: TRBJ2-1
D: NA

CDR3: CATNGRGERGSPYEQYF
DNA: TGTGCCACCAACGGACGGGGGGAGCGGGGCTCGCCCTACGAGCAGTACTTC
size: NA
V: TRBV6-6
J: TRBJ2-7
D: TRBD2

CDR3: CASSQTYAWVSGELFF
DNA: TGTGCTAGCAGCCAAACTTATGCTTGGGTTTCCGGGGAGCTGTTTTTT
size: few
V: TRBV7-6
J: TRBJ2-2
D: NA

CDR3: CASSLSPERTDTQYF
DNA: TGTGCCAGCAGTTTATCTCCTGAACGCACAGATACGCAGTATTTT
size: NA
V: TRBV27
J: TRBJ2-3
D: NA

CDR3: CASSLGSGMYNEQFF
DNA: TGTGCCAGCAGCCTGGGATCGGGCATGTACAATGAGCAGTTCTTC
size: NA
V: TRBV12-3/TRBV12-4
J: TRBJ2-1
D: NA

CDR3: CASSLTGTGPYEQYF
DNA: TGTGCCAGCAGCCTAACCGGGACAGGGCCCTACGAGCAGTACTTC
size: NA
V: TRBV7-2
J: TRBJ2-7
D: TRBD1

CDR3: CASSLIGDPGYEQYF
DNA: TGTGCCAGCAGCTTAATAGGGGACCCAGGCTACGAGCAGTACTTC
size: NA
V: TRBV7-2
J: TRBJ2-7
D: NA

CDR3: CATSRDGLLMNTEAFF
DNA: TGTGCCACCAGCAGAGATGGGCTGCTAATGAACACTGAAGCTTTCTTT
size: few
V: TRBV15
J: TRBJ1-1
D: NA

CDR3: CATSRRDKEGNTIYF
DNA: TGTGCCACCAGCAGAAGGGACAAGGAAGGAAACACCATATATTTT
size: NA
V: TRBV15
J: TRBJ1-3
D: NA

CDR3: CASSITPRDREPGANVLTF
DNA: TGTGCCAGTAGTATTACCCCCCGGGACAGGGAACCTGGGGCCAACGTCCTGACTTTC
size: NA
V: TRBV19
J: TRBJ2-6
D: TRBD1

CDR3: CASSPAIEQFF
DNA: TGTGCCAGCAGCCCCGCCATTGAGCAGTTCTTC
size: many
V: TRBV7-8
J: TRBJ2-1
D: NA

CDR3: CASSPEDSPEAFF
DNA: TGTGCCAGCAGCCCGGAGGACAGCCCTGAAGCTTTCTTT
size: NA
V: TRBV7-6
J: TRBJ1-1
D: NA

CDR3: CASSIGPPTDTQYF
DNA: TGTGCCAGTAGTATCGGACCCCCTACAGATACGCAGTATTTT
size: NA
V: TRBV19
J: TRBJ2-3
D: NA

CDR3: CASSYSPSGGPGGELFF
DNA: TGTGCCAGCAGTTACTCCCCTAGCGGGGGGCCAGGTGGGGAGCTGTTTTTT
size: NA
V: TRBV6-6
J: TRBJ2-2
D: TRBD2

CDR3: CASSYSQTDTQYF
DNA: TGTGCCAGCAGTTACTCGCAGACAGATACGCAGTATTTT
size: NA
V: TRBV6-6
J: TRBJ2-3
D: NA

CDR3: CASSLSDSTHEQYF
DNA: TGTGCCAGCAGTTTATCGGACAGTACCCACGAGCAGTACTTC
size: once
V: TRBV27
J: TRBJ2-7
D: NA

CDR3: CASIKQQGTEAFF
DNA: TGTGCCAGCATCAAGCAACAGGGCACTGAAGCTTTCTTT
size: many
V: TRBV12-3/TRBV12-4
J: TRBJ1-1
D: NA

CDR3: CASSPGQGALTEAFF
DNA: TGTGCCAGCAGTCCGGGACAGGGGGCTCTAACTGAAGCTTTCTTT
size: NA
V: TRBV6-1
J: TRBJ1-1
D: TRBD1